Listed here is a single T cell receptor (beta chain). These data are taken from a study of blood T cell repertoires in COVID-19. Here immunoSEQ multiplex PCR was the method, and the copy in TCRdb shows in-frame clones only, minus some. The sample contains about 320,000 clones, around 92% of which appear only once. The CDR3 consists of 15 residues. The V and J ends lost 4 bases and 0 bases, in that order; junction bases with no gene match: 4. The germline gives CDR1 SGHNT, CDR2 YYREEE (reference sequence). Sequenced: peripheral blood. The chain recombines TRBV5-4 with TRBJ1-3; the match to TRBD1 covers 7 bases. The clonotype was recovered from a man younger than 30 who had recovered from COVID-19. The CDR3 loop is CASSPGTDSGNTIYF. CDR3 coding DNA: TGTGCCAGCAGCCCCGGGACAGACTCTGGAAACACCATATATTTT.